A single sample gave rise to the 24 T cell receptor beta chains below, sequenced in a study of control samples from healthy donors and cancer patients. Sequenced by immunoSEQ multiplex PCR; TCRdb stores in-frame clones only, minus some. The repertoire holds more than 150,000 clones, with more than 85% as singletons. Material for sequencing was blood. The receptors come from a man in his forties or fifties in good health.

This chain joins TRBV5-5 and TRBJ1-5; D not certain. Germline-derived CDR1 and CDR2 are SGHKS and YYEKEE (reference sequence). Deletions cut 0 bases from V and 0 bases from J, with 10 bases between. This CDR3 region has 16 residues. The CDR3 loop is CASSLVGRDSNQPQHF. CDR3 coding DNA: TGTGCCAGCAGCTTGGTGGGAAGGGATAGCAATCAGCCCCAGCATTTT.

This chain uses TRBV6-6 with TRBJ1-5, with D perhaps TRBD1 (6 bases). V lost 7 bases and J 9 bases, leaving 16 bases between the germline ends. The CDR3 length is 13 residues. From germline, CDR1 is MNHNY and CDR2 SVGAGI (reference sequence). CDR3 sequence (DNA): TGTGCCAGCAAACTGAAAGGGGGGCCGCCCCAGCATTTT. Protein sequence: CASKLKGGPPQHF.

This clone was recorded only once. The rearrangement uses TRBV28 and TRBJ2-7; D unclear. V lost 1 base, J lost 3 bases, and 10 bases lay in between. This CDR3 is built from 14 residues. Germline CDR1 and CDR2: MDHEN and SYDVKM. The CDR3 sequence: CASSLSRQNYEQYF. CDR3 DNA sequence: TGTGCCAGCAGTTTATCCCGGCAGAACTACGAGCAGTACTTC.

The gene calls are TRBV10-2 and TRBJ1-1; TRBD1 agrees at 7 bases. J was trimmed by 2 bases and V by 5 bases; bases with no gene match: 11. Germline lookup yields CDR1 WSHSY and CDR2 SAAADI. The CDR3 length is 16 residues. CDR3 nucleotide sequence: TGCGCCAGCAGTAAAGACTGGAGGGGGCCAAACACTGAAGCTTTCTTT. It yields the protein CASSKDWRGPNTEAFF.

This clone showed up just once. The chain has TRBV2 and TRBJ1-4, with D tentatively TRBD1 (5 bases). There are 16 residues in the CDR3. CDR1 and CDR2 (germline): SNHLY, FYNNEI. The V end was cut by 4 bases, the J end by 4 bases, with 16 bases between. The CDR3 region has the DNA TGTGCCAGCAGTGGGGGGGTGGGTTCGGTTAATGAAAAACTGTTTTTT. Translated, it gives CASSGGVGSVNEKLFF.

The chain couples TRBV28 to TRBJ1-5; D gene ambiguous. The germline V gene has CDR1 MDHEN and CDR2 SYDVKM. V was cut by 6 bases and J by 4 bases, with 13 bases left in between. There are 14 residues in the CDR3. The CDR3, as DNA: TGTGCCAGCAGCCCTCTCAGGATGAATCAGCCCCAGCATTTT. It specifies CASSPLRMNQPQHF.

The chain couples TRBV14 to TRBJ1-1, with D unclear. V gave up 4 bases and J gave up 8 bases, with 17 bases separating them. This CDR3 spans 14 amino acids. CDR1 and CDR2 from the germline V gene are SGHDN and FVKESK. CDR3 DNA: TGTGCCAGCAGCCGATCTATCCTAACAAAGGAAGCTTTCTTT. Its protein product is CASSRSILTKEAFF.

This chain uses TRBV28 with TRBJ2-5; D is unresolved. The CDR3 totals 13 residues. Germline V gene data show CDR1 as MDHEN and CDR2 as SYDVKM. V was clipped by 5 bases and J by 5 bases, with 12 bases between them. The CDR3 reads CASSPRPDETQYF. The DNA of the CDR3 is TGTGCCAGCAGTCCGAGACCAGATGAGACCCAGTACTTC. The full variable domain, completed using reference TRBV28 and TRBJ2-5, is DVKVTQSSRYLVKRTGEKVFLECVQDMDHENMFWYRQDPGLGLRLIYFSYDVKMKEKGDIPEGYSVSREKKERFSLILESASTNQTSMYLCASSPRPDETQYFGPGTRLLVL.

This clone appeared a single time. The genes are TRBV28 and TRBJ1-2; TRBD1 might be the D (6 bases). V lost 3 bases and J 1 base, leaving 12 bases between the germline ends. Germline V gives CDR1 MDHEN, CDR2 SYDVKM. CDR3 length equals 15 residues. The CDR3 coding sequence is TGTGCCAGCAGTTTTGGGGGCGATGGTAACTATGGCTACACCTTC. Protein product: CASSFGGDGNYGYTF.

The chain links TRBV5-1 to TRBJ2-2; 9 bases line up with TRBD1. With V trimmed by 4 bases and J by 3 bases, 4 bases remained unmatched. The CDR3 is made up of 15 amino acids. The germline V gene encodes CDR1 SGHRS and CDR2 YFSETQ. The CDR3 spells CASSGTGMHTGELFF. CDR3 nucleotides: TGCGCCAGCAGCGGGACAGGGATGCACACCGGGGAGCTGTTTTTT.

This CDR3 is CASSLTNSHTGELFF. The CDR3 region has the DNA TGTGCCAGCAGCTTAACGAACAGCCATACCGGGGAGCTGTTTTTT. The rearrangement uses TRBV7-2 and TRBJ2-2; no firm D call. The ends were cut back, 2 bases at V and 5 bases at J, with 12 bases in the middle. The CDR3 runs to 15 residues. Germline CDR1 is SGHTA and CDR2 is FQGNSA.

The chain has TRBV7-9 and TRBJ2-3; no definite D call. Germline loops: CDR1 SEHNR, CDR2 FQNEAQ (reference sequence). V lost 2 bases and J 3 bases, leaving 12 bases between the germline ends. The CDR3 length is 15 residues. The CDR3 region is CASSLIGLTTDTQYF. CDR3 coding DNA: TGTGCCAGCAGCTTAATCGGCCTCACGACAGATACGCAGTATTTT. Full variable domain (remainder filled in from reference TRBV7-9 and TRBJ2-3): DTGVSQNPRHKITKRGQNVTFRCDPISEHNRLYWYRQTLGQGPEFLTYFQNEAQLEKSRLLSDRFSAERPKGSFSTLEIQRTEQGDSAMYLCASSLIGLTTDTQYFGPGTRLTVL.

The CDR3 nucleotides are TGTGCCAGCAGTTCCCCCGGGGGTCGGGATGGCTACACCTTC. Its translation: CASSSPGGRDGYTF. The V call is TRBV27, the J call TRBJ1-2; tentative D call: TRBD1 (5 bases). The CDR3 consists of 14 residues. Germline loops: CDR1 MNHEY, CDR2 SMNVEV (reference sequence). V was pared by 4 bases and J by 6 bases, with 15 bases between.

The chain combines TRBV10-3 with TRBJ2-4; D remains unclear. Germline loops: CDR1 ENHRY, CDR2 SYGVKD. V was trimmed by 3 bases and J by 9 bases, leaving 12 bases between them. This CDR3 has 13 residues. In DNA form, the CDR3 reads TGTGCCATCAGTGATGGGGATCCGGGCATTCAGTACTTC. Its protein product is CAISDGDPGIQYF.

V gene TRBV13 combines with J gene TRBJ1-2; 7 nucleotides line up with TRBD1. This CDR3 is built from 13 residues. Losses at the gene ends were 5 bases for V and 6 bases for J; bases not matched to a gene: 6. Germline CDR1 reads PRHDT; CDR2 reads FYEKMQ (reference sequence). The DNA of the CDR3 is TGTGCCAGCAGCACGGACAGGTTCGATGGCTACACCTTC. This encodes CASSTDRFDGYTF.

The chain has TRBV27 and TRBJ2-7; a weak D match, TRBD1 (5 bases). This CDR3 is 16 amino acids long. In germline, CDR1 is MNHEY, CDR2 SMNVEV (reference sequence). Trimming pared 0 bases from V and 0 bases from J, leaving 12 bases between. This CDR3 reads CASSLSWGDSSYEQYF. The CDR3 nucleotides are TGTGCCAGCAGTTTATCGTGGGGCGACTCCTCCTACGAGCAGTACTTC.

The V gene is TRBV29-1, the J gene TRBJ2-7, with 7 bases aligning to TRBD1. The CDR3 is 14 amino acids. With 2 bases clipped from V and 2 bases from J, the junction kept 6 bases outside the gene matches. The germline V gene encodes CDR1 SQVTM and CDR2 ANQGSEA. The CDR3: CSVEPPGGTYEQYF. The CDR3 bases are TGCAGCGTTGAACCACCAGGGGGTACCTACGAGCAGTACTTC.

This clone was found once. CDR3 DNA sequence: TGTGCCAGCAGCACCATAGCGGGAGGCGCCTACGAGCAGTACTTC. Translation gives CASSTIAGGAYEQYF. This chain joins TRBV7-9 and TRBJ2-7, with 10 bases matching TRBD2. V lost 5 bases, J lost 2 bases, and 6 bases stayed unmatched. Per the germline V gene, CDR1 is SEHNR and CDR2 is FQNEAQ (reference sequence). CDR3 size: 15 residues. The full variable domain, in which reference TRBV7-9 and TRBJ2-7 provide the parts outside the CDR3, is DTGVSQNPRHKITKRGQNVTFRCDPISEHNRLYWYRQTLGQGPEFLTYFQNEAQLEKSRLLSDRFSAERPKGSFSTLEIQRTEQGDSAMYLCASSTIAGGAYEQYFGPGTRLTVT.

The V and J genes are TRBV3-1 (or the pseudogene TRBV3-2) and TRBJ2-5, with 7 bases fitting TRBD1. The germline V gene has CDR1 LGHDT and CDR2 YNNKEL (reference sequence). The length of the CDR3 is 12 residues. V was clipped by 7 bases and J by 4 bases; unmatched bases: 3. The CDR3 DNA sequence: TGTGCCAGCACCCGACAGGGAGAGACCCAGTACTTC. Residues: CASTRQGETQYF.

The chain has TRBV28 and TRBJ2-7, with 7 bases aligning to TRBD1. This CDR3 is 14 amino acids long. Germline lookup yields CDR1 MDHEN and CDR2 SYDVKM. The V gene end was trimmed by 6 bases and the J gene end by 3 bases; junction bases not matched to a gene: 8. The CDR3 DNA follows: TGTGCCAGCAGCACCCCGGGACAGAGCTACGAGCAGTACTTC. The encoded protein is CASSTPGQSYEQYF.

V usage is TRBV27 and J usage is TRBJ2-5, with D possibly TRBD1 on 6 matching bases. V gave up 3 bases and J gave up 7 bases, with 9 bases separating them. This CDR3 has 12 residues. Germline CDR1 MNHEY, CDR2 SMNVEV (reference sequence). The CDR3 DNA reads as TGTGCCAGCAGTTTTACAGGGCGGACCCAGTACTTC. Protein: CASSFTGRTQYF.

The V and J genes are TRBV6-1 and TRBJ2-7; D remains unclear. Trimming stripped 0 bases from V and 2 bases from J, with 14 bases between. Per germline, CDR1 MNHNS and CDR2 SASEGT. CDR3 length equals 16 residues. The CDR3 here is CASSEARIPATYEQYF. The CDR3 coding sequence is TGTGCCAGCAGTGAAGCGAGAATACCCGCCACCTACGAGCAGTACTTC.

The chain links TRBV2 to TRBJ2-5, with 7 positions matching TRBD1. Germline loops: CDR1 SNHLY, CDR2 FYNNEI. With V trimmed by 3 bases and J by 2 bases, 15 bases remained unmatched. This CDR3 region has 18 residues. CDR3 loop: CASSDPGLMTGWQETQYF. CDR3 DNA sequence: TGTGCCAGCAGTGATCCGGGCTTGATGACAGGGTGGCAAGAGACCCAGTACTTC.

This chain links TRBV15 with TRBJ2-7; the D call may be TRBD1 or TRBD2 (7 bases each). V was trimmed by 4 bases and J by 7 bases, leaving 14 bases between them. The CDR3 sequence is 13 residues long. Looked up from germline, CDR1 is LNHNV and CDR2 is YYDKDF (reference sequence). CDR3 sequence reads: CATSTRQGGEQYF. The CDR3 DNA reads TGTGCCACCAGCACCCGACAGGGAGGGGAGCAGTACTTC.